One sample yielded the 14 T cell receptor beta chains listed below, sequenced in a study of cytomegalovirus exposure and HLA in healthy donors. Use of 60 Vbeta and 13 Jbeta primers characterized the PCR. This table comes from immunoSEQ multiplex PCR, and its TCRdb copy is limited to in-frame clones, with some not included. The table includes approximately 170,000 clones, 65% to 85% detected once. The material sequenced was PBMCs. These receptors all come from a boy between 2 and 15 years old in good health and CMV-seronegative.

This clone was detected once. V and J are TRBV18 and TRBJ2-2; D possibly corresponds to TRBD2 (5 bases). In germline, CDR1 is KGHSH, CDR2 LQKENI. The CDR3 spans 13 residues. Trimming cost V 3 bases and J 6 bases, with 8 bases left between them. The CDR3: CASSPGAAGELFF. CDR3 coding DNA: TGTGCCAGCTCACCCGGAGCGGCCGGGGAGCTGTTTTTT.

This clone has just a few counts. The chain carries TRBV19 and TRBJ2-5, with 9 bases matching TRBD1. CDR3 length: 15 amino acids. Germline V gene lookup returns CDR1 LNHDA and CDR2 SQIVND (reference sequence). After removal of 6 bases from V and 5 bases from J, the junction contained 10 bases not matched to a gene. This chain's CDR3 is CASSLLGQGPETQYF. DNA for the CDR3: TGTGCCAGTAGCTTATTGGGACAGGGACCGGAGACCCAGTACTTC. Full variable domain (rest looked up from reference TRBV19 and TRBJ2-5): DGGITQSPKYLFRKEGQNVTLSCEQNLNHDAMYWYRQDPGQGLRLIYYSQIVNDFQKGDIAEGYSVSREKKESFPLTVTSAQKNPTAFYLCASSLLGQGPETQYFGPGTRLLVL.

The V call is TRBV9, the J call TRBJ2-7, with D possibly being TRBD2 (6 bases). Germline V CDR1 and CDR2: SGDLS, YYNGEE. This CDR3 contains 13 residues. Trimming shortened V by 4 bases and J by 3 bases, and 11 bases separated the two germline ends. The CDR3 sequence: CASSPGGVYEQYF. The CDR3 DNA reads TGTGCCAGCAGCCCCGGCGGGGTCTACGAGCAGTACTTC.

The chain combines TRBV30 with TRBJ2-2; 13 bases match TRBD2. V dropped 0 bases and J dropped 6; count of bases not matched to a gene: 4. The CDR3 is 16 residues long. Germline values: CDR1 GTSNPN, CDR2 SVGIG (reference sequence). The CDR3 protein is CAWSVLAGGPSGELFF. CDR3 DNA: TGTGCCTGGAGTGTACTAGCGGGAGGGCCCTCCGGGGAGCTGTTTTTT. The complete variable domain, with remaining parts taken from reference TRBV30 and TRBJ2-2, reads SQTIHQWPATLVQPVGSPLSLECTVEGTSNPNLYWYRQAAGRGLQLLFYSVGIGQISSEVPQNLSASRPQDRQFILSSKKLLLSDSGFYLCAWSVLAGGPSGELFFGEGSRLTVL.

This clone has more than one count but fewer than ten. CDR3 in amino acids: CASSLYQGSTDTQYF. CDR3 bases: TGTGCCAGCAGTTTATATCAGGGAAGCACAGATACGCAGTATTTT. The chain carries TRBV6-5 and TRBJ2-3, with a possible D match to TRBD1 (5 bases). V was pared by 4 bases and J by 0 bases, with 11 bases between. Germline assignment: CDR1 MNHEY and CDR2 SVGAGI. The CDR3 runs to 15 residues.

J is TRBJ2-7 and V is TRBV19, with D possibly matching TRBD2 (6 bases). Trimming took off 3 bases at V and 7 bases at J, with 13 bases between the two ends. Germline CDR1 is LNHDA and CDR2 is SQIVND (reference sequence). This CDR3 comprises 13 residues. The CDR3 here is CASSIAAGREQYF. CDR3 nucleotides: TGTGCCAGTAGTATCGCGGCGGGAAGGGAGCAGTACTTC.

This sequence joins TRBV7-6 and TRBJ1-2, with a tentative D call TRBD1 (5 bases). Germline CDR1 reads SGHVS; CDR2 reads FNYEAQ. The CDR3 extends over 15 amino acids. Trimming took 1 base from V and 6 from J, leaving 15 bases between them. The CDR3 DNA is TGTGCCAGCAGCTTAGATGAGACAGCCTTCAATGGCTACACCTTC. Its translation: CASSLDETAFNGYTF. The whole variable domain, filled in from reference TRBV7-6 and TRBJ1-2, reads GAGVSQSPRYKVTKRGQDVALRCDPISGHVSLYWYRQALGQGPEFLTYFNYEAQQDKSGLPNDRFSAERPEGSISTLTIQRTEQRDSAMYRCASSLDETAFNGYTFGSGTRLTVV.

This chain links TRBV19 with TRBJ2-5; D might be TRBD2 (6 bases). The CDR3 covers 15 residues. Per the germline V gene, CDR1 is LNHDA and CDR2 is SQIVND (reference sequence). The V gene lost 5 bases and the J gene lost 1 base, with 14 bases spanning the gap. Here the CDR3 DNA reads TGTGCCAGTAGTCAATTACCTAGCGCCCAAGAGACCCAGTACTTC. This gives the protein CASSQLPSAQETQYF.

V usage is TRBV10-3 and J usage is TRBJ2-7; TRBD2 agrees at 11 bases. The CDR3 covers 14 residues. V shed 6 bases and J 2 bases; nucleotides not matched to a gene: 3. Looked up from germline, CDR1 is ENHRY and CDR2 is SYGVKD. The DNA of the CDR3 is TGTGCCATCAGGCTAGCGGGGGGTACCTACGAGCAGTACGTC. It encodes CAIRLAGGTYEQYV.

In DNA, the CDR3 is TGTGCCAGCAGAGACAGGGGAATGAACACTGAAGCTTTCTTT. Protein product: CASRDRGMNTEAFF. This chain joins TRBV2 and TRBJ1-1; 8 bases match TRBD1. With 6 bases clipped from V and 0 bases from J, the junction kept 3 bases outside the gene matches. Germline V gene lookup returns CDR1 SNHLY and CDR2 FYNNEI. The CDR3 has 14 residues.

This rearrangement joins TRBV7-9 to TRBJ2-1; 8 bases match TRBD1. The CDR3 totals 15 residues. CDR1 is SEHNR and CDR2 is FQNEAQ in the germline V gene (reference sequence). The J segment lost 4 bases and the V segment lost 2 bases, leaving 4 bases of the junction unmatched. DNA of the CDR3: TGTGCCAGCAGCTTACCGGGACAGGATTACAATGAGCAGTTCTTC. Its translation is CASSLPGQDYNEQFF.

The rearrangement uses TRBV12-5 and TRBJ1-1, with 9 bases aligning to TRBD1. J gave up 0 bases and V 7 bases, and 12 bases lay outside the gene matches. Germline V lookup: CDR1 LGHNT, CDR2 FRNRAP. The CDR3 sequence is 17 residues long. The CDR3 sequence: CASANPPQGALNTEAFF. CDR3 DNA sequence: TGTGCTAGTGCCAATCCACCACAGGGGGCCTTGAACACTGAAGCTTTCTTT.

The V and J genes are TRBV19 and TRBJ2-1, with TRBD2 identical over 8 bases. With 6 bases clipped from V and 4 bases from J, the junction kept 8 bases outside the gene matches. This CDR3 is 15 amino acids long. Germline CDR1 reads LNHDA; CDR2 reads SQIVND (reference sequence). CDR3 in DNA: TGTGCCAGTAGGCAACTAGCGGATATGTACAATGAGCAGTTCTTC. Amino acids: CASRQLADMYNEQFF.

The chain carries TRBV5-4 and TRBJ1-1; 9 bases are a match to TRBD1. CDR1 and CDR2 from the germline V gene are SGHNT and YYREEE (reference sequence). This CDR3 region has 15 residues. Trimming at V came to 3 bases and at J to 3 bases, leaving 6 bases not matched to a gene. In DNA form, the CDR3 reads TGTGCCAGCAGCTCCGCCGGGACAGGGTACACTGAAGCTTTCTTT. It specifies CASSSAGTGYTEAFF.